These 10 T cell receptor beta chains share one sample of origin, sequenced in a study of blood T cell repertoires in COVID-19. Measured with immunoSEQ multiplex PCR; TCRdb has only the in-frame clones, and not every one. In the table there are more than 200,000 clones, about 88% of which are singletons. Sequenced input: peripheral blood. These receptors originate from a man aged 35-49 years with acute or convalescent COVID-19.

V gene TRBV7-9 combines with J gene TRBJ2-5; 9 positions match TRBD2. Germline V gene data show CDR1 as SEHNR and CDR2 as FQNEAQ (reference sequence). With 6 bases clipped from V and 2 bases from J, the junction kept 10 bases outside the gene matches. The CDR3 length is 16 residues. The CDR3 nucleotides are TGTGCCAGCAGTCTCGGGGGAGCGGGGGGTCAAGAGACCCAGTACTTC. Translated: CASSLGGAGGQETQYF.

The chain combines TRBV4-1 with TRBJ2-7, with 7 bases matching TRBD1. The length of the CDR3 is 15 residues. V was pared by 2 bases and J by 2 bases, with 6 bases of the junction left unmatched. Germline lookup yields CDR1 MGHRA and CDR2 YSYEKL. The CDR3 nucleotides read TGCGCCAGCAGCCAAAACTCAGGGGGTACCTACGAGCAGTACTTC. The encoded protein is CASSQNSGGTYEQYF.

The rearrangement links TRBV5-6 to TRBJ2-7; 7 bases agree with TRBD1. The CDR3 contains 15 residues. V was clipped by 4 bases and J by 3 bases; unmatched bases: 10. Germline CDR1 is SGHDT and CDR2 is YYEEEE. The chain's CDR3 is CASSPGQVGIYEQYF. The CDR3 nucleotides are TGTGCCAGCAGCCCCGGACAGGTTGGAATCTACGAGCAGTACTTC.

The J gene is TRBJ2-7, the V gene TRBV10-3; 9 bases fit TRBD1. The CDR3 has 16 amino acids. The V and J ends lost 4 bases and 0 bases, in that order; junction bases with no gene match: 7. Germline V gene sequence: CDR1 ENHRY, CDR2 SYGVKD. DNA of the CDR3: TGTGCCATCAGTGGCAATGGACAGGGGAGCTCCTACGAGCAGTACTTC. Protein sequence: CAISGNGQGSSYEQYF.

The gene calls are TRBV2 and TRBJ1-4, with 8 bases identical to TRBD1. V shed 7 bases and J 7 bases; nucleotides not matched to a gene: 11. Germline V gives CDR1 SNHLY, CDR2 FYNNEI. CDR3 length equals 15 residues. The CDR3 DNA is TGTGCCAGCATTCAACAGGGGGTCTACGGTGAAAAACTGTTTTTT. It translates to CASIQQGVYGEKLFF.

This chain uses TRBV6-8 with TRBJ2-7; 8 bases map to TRBD1. Germline V gene sequence: CDR1 MNHGY, CDR2 SAAAGT. The CDR3 is 12 residues long. V was pared by 4 bases and J by 5 bases, with 1 base of the junction left unmatched. The CDR3 spells CASSSTGDEQYF. The CDR3 nucleotides read TGTGCCAGCAGTTCGACAGGGGACGAGCAGTACTTC.

The genes are TRBV15 and TRBJ2-7, with a weak D call TRBD1 (5 bases). Trimming took 7 bases from V and 0 from J, leaving 7 bases between them. The CDR3 contains 12 residues. Germline values: CDR1 LNHNV, CDR2 YYDKDF (reference sequence). CDR3: CATTGPSYEQYF. CDR3 sequence (DNA): TGTGCCACCACAGGGCCCTCCTACGAGCAGTACTTC.

This chain uses TRBV18 with TRBJ2-7; 8 nucleotides align to TRBD1. The CDR3 consists of 14 residues. The V segment lost 2 bases and the J segment 6 bases; nucleotides outside the gene matches: 6. Germline V lookup: CDR1 KGHSH, CDR2 LQKENI. The CDR3 reads CASSPSRGPGEQYF. The CDR3 bases are TGTGCCAGCTCACCAAGCAGGGGGCCAGGCGAGCAGTACTTC. Looking up the rest from reference TRBV18 and TRBJ2-7 gives the full variable domain: NAGVMQNPRHLVRRRGQEARLRCSPMKGHSHVYWYRQLPEEGLKFMVYLQKENIIDESGMPKERFSAEFPKEGPSILRIQQVVRGDSAAYFCASSPSRGPGEQYFGPGTRLTVT.

J is TRBJ2-7 and V is TRBV6-2 or TRBV6-3; 12 positions agree with TRBD2. The J segment lost 1 base and the V segment lost 0 bases, leaving 4 bases of the junction unmatched. The CDR3 has 17 amino acids. From germline, CDR1 is MNHEY and CDR2 SVGEGT. In DNA, the CDR3 is TGTGCCAGCAGTTACTCGATTCTAGCGGGAGGGTCCTACGAGCAGTACTTC. It translates to CASSYSILAGGSYEQYF.

The chain links TRBV19 to TRBJ1-1, with 7 bases lining up with TRBD1. Germline CDR1 reads LNHDA; CDR2 reads SQIVND (reference sequence). This CDR3 has 18 amino acids. Germline trimming cut 10 bases from V and 1 base from J; bases unmatched to any gene: 21. DNA for the CDR3: TGTGCCACACGCCTCGGACGAGGGGGCATAAAGAAGAACACTGAAGCTTTCTTT. Translated, it gives CATRLGRGGIKKNTEAFF.